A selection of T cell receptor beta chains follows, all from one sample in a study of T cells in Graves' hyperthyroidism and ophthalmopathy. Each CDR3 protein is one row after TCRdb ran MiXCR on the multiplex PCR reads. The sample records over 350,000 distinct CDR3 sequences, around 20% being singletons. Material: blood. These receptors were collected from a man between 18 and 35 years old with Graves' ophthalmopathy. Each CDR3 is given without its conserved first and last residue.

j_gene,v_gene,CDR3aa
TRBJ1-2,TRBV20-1,SAGGAADYSYGYT
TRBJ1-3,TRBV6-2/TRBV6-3,AILRDDSGNTIY
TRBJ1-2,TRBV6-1,ASKAAGATHGYT
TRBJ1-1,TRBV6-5,ASSYAGGTEAF
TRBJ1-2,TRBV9,ASSVDKGFIYGYT
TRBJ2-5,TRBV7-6,ASSLGNAPLQETQY
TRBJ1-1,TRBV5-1,ASSLGAENTEAF
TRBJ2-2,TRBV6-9,ASSYVRGNTGELF
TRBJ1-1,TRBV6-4,ASSAEGVTEAF
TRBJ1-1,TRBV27,ASRPQGLNIMAEAF
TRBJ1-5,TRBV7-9,ASTLQGGQPQH
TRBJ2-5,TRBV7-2,ASSLRREALTQY
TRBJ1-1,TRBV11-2,ASSLVQGVPEAF
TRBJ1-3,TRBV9,ASREGTVSGNTIY
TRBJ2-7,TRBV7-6,ASSLRGGEYEQY
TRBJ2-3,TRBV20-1,SASYPGGELGPDTQY
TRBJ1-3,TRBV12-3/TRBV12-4,ASSSDRVRGNTIH
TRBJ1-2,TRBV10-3,AIGANYGYT
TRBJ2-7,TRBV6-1,ASTLQSTGQFEQY
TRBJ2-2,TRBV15,ATSRDLNTGELF
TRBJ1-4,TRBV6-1,AWGGQVNEKLF
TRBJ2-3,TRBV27,ASSFGPPDTQY
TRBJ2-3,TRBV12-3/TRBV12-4,ASSPGAGGTDTQY
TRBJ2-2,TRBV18,ASLPSNTGELF
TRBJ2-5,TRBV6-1,ASRNGETQY
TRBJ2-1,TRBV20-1,SPVGVAYNEQF
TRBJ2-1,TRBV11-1,ASSLLQGYGGNPYNEQF
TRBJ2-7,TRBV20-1,SARDGLAGGAGEQH
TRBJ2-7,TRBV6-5,ASKPTGGALNEQY
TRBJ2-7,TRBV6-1,ASSERRDSTSYEQY
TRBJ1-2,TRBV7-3,ASSPAGDRSLYRDGYT
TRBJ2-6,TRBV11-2,ASSLRDAGANVLT
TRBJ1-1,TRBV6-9,ASSYGGGHSNTEAF
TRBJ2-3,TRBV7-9,ASSRDSSGESTDTQY
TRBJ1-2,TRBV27,ASSLSGGVGYT
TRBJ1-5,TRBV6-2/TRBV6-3,ASSYSRQGYQPQH
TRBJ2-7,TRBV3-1,ASSPRDKVYEQY
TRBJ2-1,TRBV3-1,ASKPGTGDYNEQF
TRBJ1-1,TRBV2,ASSAHRDTEAF
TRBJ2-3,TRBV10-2,ASSESYTDTQY
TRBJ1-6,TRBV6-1,ASTGERLARNSPLH
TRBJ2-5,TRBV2,ASRANEGETQY
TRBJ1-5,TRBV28,ASSSLAPQH
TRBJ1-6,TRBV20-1,SARDLNRADNSPLH
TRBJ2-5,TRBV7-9,ASSQPPSEPTPLAQY